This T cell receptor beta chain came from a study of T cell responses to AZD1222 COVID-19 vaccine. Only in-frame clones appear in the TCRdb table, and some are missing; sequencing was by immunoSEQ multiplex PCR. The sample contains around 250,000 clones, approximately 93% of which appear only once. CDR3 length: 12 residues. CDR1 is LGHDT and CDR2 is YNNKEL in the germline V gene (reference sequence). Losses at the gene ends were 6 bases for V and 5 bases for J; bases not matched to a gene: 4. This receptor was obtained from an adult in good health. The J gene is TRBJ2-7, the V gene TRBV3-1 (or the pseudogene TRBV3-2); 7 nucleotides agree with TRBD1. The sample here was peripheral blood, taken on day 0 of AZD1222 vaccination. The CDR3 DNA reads TGTGCCAGCAGTTCCACAGGGGACGAGCAGTACTTC. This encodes CASSSTGDEQYF.